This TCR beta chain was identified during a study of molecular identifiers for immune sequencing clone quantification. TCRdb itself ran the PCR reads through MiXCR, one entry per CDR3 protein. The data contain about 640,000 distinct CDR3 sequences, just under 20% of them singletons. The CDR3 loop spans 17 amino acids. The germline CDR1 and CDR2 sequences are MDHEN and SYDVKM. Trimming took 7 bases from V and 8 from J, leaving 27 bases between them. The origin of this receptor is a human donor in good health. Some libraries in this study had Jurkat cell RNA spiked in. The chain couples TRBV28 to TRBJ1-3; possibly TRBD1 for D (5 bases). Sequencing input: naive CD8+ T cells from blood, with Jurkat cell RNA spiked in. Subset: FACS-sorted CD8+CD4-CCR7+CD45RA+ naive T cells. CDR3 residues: CASIGHLTELIGDTIYF. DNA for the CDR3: TGTGCCAGCATTGGACATTTGACTGAACTTATCGGGGACACCATATATTTT.